This TCR beta chain was profiled in a study of PD-1 blockade in classical Hodgkin lymphoma. Notes on the study in general: Repertoire difference causes, possibly disease activity or prior therapy, remain undefined.

Germline V gene sequence: CDR1 SGHRS, CDR2 YFSETQ. This CDR3 is 15 amino acids long. After removal of 5 bases from V and 3 bases from J, the junction contained 6 bases not matched to a gene. With respect to this clone: As yet, its antigen is unknown.

Time point denoted: newly diagnosed, previously untreated cHL patient sample. Purification of CD4+ T cells from thawed PBMCs was achieved by magnetic negative selection. The data were produced by immunoSEQ multiplex PCR, yet TCRdb's version contains in-frame clones alone and is incomplete. The table records about 32,000 clones, about nine tenths of them present only once. The gene calls are TRBV5-1 and TRBJ2-3; TRBD2 matches at 10 bases. The TCR originated in a human donor with classical Hodgkin lymphoma. Sequencing was performed on CD4+ T cells from blood. CDR3 nucleotide sequence: TGCGCCAGCAGGTGGACTAGCGGAACAACAGATACGCAGTATTTT. Residues: CASRWTSGTTDTQYF.